This T cell receptor (beta chain) was sequenced in a study of response to subunit inactivated influenza vaccine. Losses at the gene ends were 7 bases for V and 0 bases for J; bases not matched to a gene: 6. The CDR3 covers 15 residues. CDR1 and CDR2 (germline): MDHEN, SYDVKM. TCRdb reanalysed the RT-PCR reads using MiXCR and keeps one entry per CDR3 protein. The sample has more than 700,000 distinct CDR3 sequences, 21% seen once. The sequences come from PBMCs from blood, collected roughly 5 days after vaccination. The clonotype originates from a man over 45 who received an inactivated influenza vaccine. The chain couples TRBV28 to TRBJ2-1; 7 bases fit TRBD1. CDR3 amino acids: CASKLTGRSYNEQFF. The CDR3 nucleotides are TGTGCCAGCAAACTGACAGGGCGCTCCTACAATGAGCAGTTCTTC. Combining the CDR3 with reference TRBV28 and TRBJ2-1 gives the whole variable domain DVKVTQSSRYLVKRTGEKVFLECVQDMDHENMFWYRQDPGLGLRLIYFSYDVKMKEKGDIPEGYSVSREKKERFSLILESASTNQTSMYLCASKLTGRSYNEQFFGPGTRLTVL.